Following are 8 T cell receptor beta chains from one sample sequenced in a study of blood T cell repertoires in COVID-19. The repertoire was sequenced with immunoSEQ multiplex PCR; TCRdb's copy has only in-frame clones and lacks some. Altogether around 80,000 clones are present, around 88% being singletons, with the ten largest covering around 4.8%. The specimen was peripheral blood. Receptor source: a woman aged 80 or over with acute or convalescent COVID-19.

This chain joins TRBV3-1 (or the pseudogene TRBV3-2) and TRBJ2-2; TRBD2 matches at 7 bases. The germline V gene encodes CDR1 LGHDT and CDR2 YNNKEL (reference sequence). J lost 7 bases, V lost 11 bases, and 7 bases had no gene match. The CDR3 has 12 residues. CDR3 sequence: CACSSGFGELFF. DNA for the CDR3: TGTGCCTGCTCTAGCGGTTTCGGGGAGCTGTTTTTT.

CDR3 bases: TGTGCCAGCAGCTCCCGGCGGGGTAGCGAGGAGCAGTTCTTC. Its translation is CASSSRRGSEEQFF. This chain uses TRBV9 with TRBJ2-1; TRBD2 might be the D (6 bases). The CDR3 loop spans 14 amino acids. Germline CDR1 is SGDLS and CDR2 is YYNGEE. Between the trimmed V and J ends, which lost 4 bases and 10 bases, there was a span of 18 bases. Based on the CDR3 plus reference TRBV9 and TRBJ2-1, the full variable domain is DSGVTQTPKHLITATGQRVTLRCSPRSGDLSVYWYQQSLDQGLQFLIQYYNGEERAKGNILERFSAQQFPDLHSELNLSSLELGDSALYFCASSSRRGSEEQFFGPGTRLTVL.

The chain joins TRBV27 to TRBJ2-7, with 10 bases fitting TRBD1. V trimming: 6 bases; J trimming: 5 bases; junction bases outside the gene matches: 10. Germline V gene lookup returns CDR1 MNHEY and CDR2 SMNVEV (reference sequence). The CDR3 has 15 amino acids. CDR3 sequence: CASRSLRDRGNEQYF. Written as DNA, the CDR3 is TGTGCCAGCAGATCTCTTAGGGACAGGGGCAACGAGCAGTACTTC.

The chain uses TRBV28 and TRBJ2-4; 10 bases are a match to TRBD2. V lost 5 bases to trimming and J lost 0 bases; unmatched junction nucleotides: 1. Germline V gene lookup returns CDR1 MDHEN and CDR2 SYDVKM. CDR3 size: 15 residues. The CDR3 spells CASSRTSGAKNIQYF. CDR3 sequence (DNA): TGTGCCAGCAGTCGGACTAGCGGAGCCAAAAACATTCAGTACTTC.

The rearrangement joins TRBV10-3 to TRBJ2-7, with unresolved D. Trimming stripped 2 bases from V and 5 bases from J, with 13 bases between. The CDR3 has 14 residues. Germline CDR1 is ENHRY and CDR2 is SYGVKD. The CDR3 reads CAISEGRFRDEQYF. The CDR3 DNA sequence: TGTGCCATCAGTGAGGGTAGATTTAGAGACGAGCAGTACTTC.

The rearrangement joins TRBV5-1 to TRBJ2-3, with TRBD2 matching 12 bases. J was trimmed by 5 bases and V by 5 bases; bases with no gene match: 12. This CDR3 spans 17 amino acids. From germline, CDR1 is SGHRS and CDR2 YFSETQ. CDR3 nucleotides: TGCGCCAGCAGTCAGGGCCTCCTAGCGGGAGGGGAAGATACGCAGTATTTT. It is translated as CASSQGLLAGGEDTQYF. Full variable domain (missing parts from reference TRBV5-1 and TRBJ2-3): KAGVTQTPRYLIKTRGQQVTLSCSPISGHRSVSWYQQTPGQGLQFLFEYFSETQRNKGNFPGRFSGRQFSNSRSEMNVSTLELGDSALYLCASSQGLLAGGEDTQYFGPGTRLTVL.

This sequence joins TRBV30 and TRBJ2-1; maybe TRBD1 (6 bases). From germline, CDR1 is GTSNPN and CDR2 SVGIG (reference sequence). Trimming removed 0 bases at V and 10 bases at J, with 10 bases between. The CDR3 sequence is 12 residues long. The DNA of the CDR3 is TGTGCCTGGAGTGTACAAGGACAGGAGCAGTTCTTC. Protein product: CAWSVQGQEQFF. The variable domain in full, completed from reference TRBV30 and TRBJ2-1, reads SQTIHQWPATLVQPVGSPLSLECTVEGTSNPNLYWYRQAAGRGLQLLFYSVGIGQISSEVPQNLSASRPQDRQFILSSKKLLLSDSGFYLCAWSVQGQEQFFGPGTRLTVL.

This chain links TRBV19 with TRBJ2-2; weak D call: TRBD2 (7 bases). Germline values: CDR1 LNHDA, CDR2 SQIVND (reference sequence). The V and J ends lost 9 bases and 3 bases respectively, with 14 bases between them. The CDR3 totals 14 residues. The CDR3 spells CASVSGGHTGELFF. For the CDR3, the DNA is TGTGCCAGCGTCTCGGGGGGCCACACCGGGGAGCTGTTTTTT.